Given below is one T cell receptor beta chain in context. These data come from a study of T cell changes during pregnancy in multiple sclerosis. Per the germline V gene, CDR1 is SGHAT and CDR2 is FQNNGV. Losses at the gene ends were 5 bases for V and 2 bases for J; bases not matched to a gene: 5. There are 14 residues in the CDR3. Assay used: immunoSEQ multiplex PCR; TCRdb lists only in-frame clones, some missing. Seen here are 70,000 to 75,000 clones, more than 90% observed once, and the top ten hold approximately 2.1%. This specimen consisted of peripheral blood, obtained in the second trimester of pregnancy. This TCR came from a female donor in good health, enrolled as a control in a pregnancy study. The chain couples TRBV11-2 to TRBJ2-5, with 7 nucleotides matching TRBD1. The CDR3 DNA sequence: TGTGCCAGCAGCCCCTTGGGACAGCAAGAGACCCAGTACTTC. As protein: CASSPLGQQETQYF.